One and the same sample provided the 18 T cell receptor beta chains below, sequenced in a study of Ad26.COV2.S vaccination and SARS-CoV-2 variants. TCRdb's copy holds only in-frame clones and misses some; the assay was immunoSEQ multiplex PCR. The data show around 300,000 clones, with around 89% seen just once and around 6.1% held by the top ten. Treatment indicated: roughly 19 received Ad26.COV2.S at low or high dose, single or two shots; 5 received placebo; per-sample allocation not given. Following the first vaccine or placebo injection, samples were taken on day 63. This sample comprised peripheral blood, obtained in a trial of Ad26.COV2.S vaccine versus placebo. The receptors were gathered from a person between 18 and 59 years old who received the Ad26.COV2.S COVID-19 vaccine or a placebo.

The chain couples TRBV30 to TRBJ2-7, with a weak D call TRBD1 (6 bases). This CDR3 spans 11 amino acids. Germline CDR1 and CDR2: GTSNPN and SVGIG (reference sequence). With 5 bases removed from V and 2 bases from J, the gap between germline ends came to 7 bases. CDR3 bases: TGTGCCTGGGGACAGACCTACGAGCAGTACTTC. As protein: CAWGQTYEQYF.

The chain couples TRBV20-1 to TRBJ2-3, with a possible D match to TRBD1 (6 bases). The CDR3 consists of 14 residues. V was trimmed by 3 bases and J by 2 bases, leaving 12 bases between them. Germline loops: CDR1 DFQATT, CDR2 SNEGSKA (reference sequence). The DNA of the CDR3 is TGCAGTGCTAGTAACTGGGACAACACAGATACGCAGTATTTT. Translation gives CSASNWDNTDTQYF.

The genes are TRBV15 and TRBJ2-1, with unresolved D. V dropped 0 bases and J dropped 3 bases, with 6 bases sitting between them. Per the germline V gene, CDR1 is LNHNV and CDR2 is YYDKDF (reference sequence). The CDR3 sequence is 14 residues long. The CDR3 bases are TGTGCCACCAGCAGAGACAAAATCTACAATGAGCAGTTCTTC. Protein: CATSRDKIYNEQFF.

Concerning this clone: The sample contains more than one DNA sequence encoding this CDR3. The rearrangement uses TRBV12-3 or TRBV12-4 and TRBJ2-7, with D perhaps matching TRBD1 or TRBD2 (5 bases each). With 3 bases removed from V and 3 bases from J, the gap between germline ends came to 6 bases. There are 12 residues in the CDR3. The CDR3 reads CASSLGDYEQYF. The CDR3 DNA reads TGTGCCAGCAGTTTGGGGGACTACGAGCAGTACTTC.

The chain couples TRBV7-2 to TRBJ2-5; 10 bases match TRBD2. The V segment lost 5 bases and the J segment 1 base; nucleotides outside the gene matches: 7. This CDR3 spans 16 amino acids. Per the germline V gene, CDR1 is SGHTA and CDR2 is FQGNSA. DNA of the CDR3: TGTGCCAGCAGCCTGGTAGCGGGGGGCCTCCAAGAGACCCAGTACTTC. This codes for CASSLVAGGLQETQYF.

A single count supports this clone. Here the CDR3 reads CAWSVGKMWEQYF. As DNA, the CDR3 is TGTGCCTGGAGTGTAGGGAAAATGTGGGAGCAGTACTTC. The V gene is TRBV30, the J gene TRBJ2-7, with D hard to call. There are 13 residues in the CDR3. V dropped 0 bases and J dropped 7 bases, with 13 bases sitting between them. The germline gives CDR1 GTSNPN, CDR2 SVGIG (reference sequence).

The V call is TRBV20-1, the J call TRBJ1-4; no clear D. V dropped 5 bases and J dropped 8 bases, with 9 bases sitting between them. There are 11 residues in the CDR3. In germline, CDR1 is DFQATT, CDR2 SNEGSKA (reference sequence). The CDR3 loop is CSAQTTEKLFF. CDR3 nucleotides: TGCAGTGCTCAAACTACGGAAAAACTGTTTTTT.

The chain has TRBV7-3 and TRBJ1-5; unclear D gene. The CDR3 sequence is 14 residues long. V dropped 2 bases and J dropped 2 bases, with 7 bases sitting between them. Looked up from germline, CDR1 is SGHTA and CDR2 is FQGTGA. CDR3 sequence: CASSLEEGNQPQHF. The CDR3 nucleotides are TGTGCCAGCAGCTTAGAGGAGGGCAATCAGCCCCAGCATTTT. Full variable domain (missing parts from reference TRBV7-3 and TRBJ1-5): GAGVSQTPSNKVTEKGKYVELRCDPISGHTALYWYRQSLGQGPEFLIYFQGTGAADDSGLPNDRFFAVRPEGSVSTLKIQRTERGDSAVYLCASSLEEGNQPQHFGDGTRLSIL.

There are a few counts of this clone. The chain recombines TRBV5-1 with TRBJ2-1; 11 bases map to TRBD2. The CDR3 is 15 residues long. The trim removed 2 bases at V and 7 bases at J, leaving 5 bases unmatched. CDR1 SGHRS and CDR2 YFSETQ come from the germline V gene. CDR3 coding DNA: TGCGCCAGCAGCTTACGAGCTAGCGGGGGGAATGAGCAGTTCTTC. This translates into CASSLRASGGNEQFF. The full variable domain, in which reference TRBV5-1 and TRBJ2-1 provide the parts outside the CDR3, is KAGVTQTPRYLIKTRGQQVTLSCSPISGHRSVSWYQQTPGQGLQFLFEYFSETQRNKGNFPGRFSGRQFSNSRSEMNVSTLELGDSALYLCASSLRASGGNEQFFGPGTRLTVL.

The genes are TRBV2 and TRBJ1-1, with unresolved D. The V gene's germline CDR1 is SNHLY and CDR2 FYNNEI. V was trimmed by 4 bases and J by 0 bases, leaving 3 bases between them. The CDR3 extends over 12 amino acids. The chain's CDR3 is CASSVMNTEAFF. The CDR3 DNA reads as TGTGCCAGCAGTGTCATGAACACTGAAGCTTTCTTT. The full variable domain, with the rest looked up from reference TRBV2 and TRBJ1-1, is EPEVTQTPSHQVTQMGQEVILRCVPISNHLYFYWYRQILGQKVEFLVSFYNNEISEKSEIFDDQFSVERPDGSNFTLKIRSTKLEDSAMYFCASSVMNTEAFFGQGTRLTVV.

This clone was picked up many times. The chain combines TRBV6-4 with TRBJ2-2; D may correspond to TRBD1 or TRBD2 (6 bases each). Germline lookup yields CDR1 MRHNA and CDR2 SNTAGT. Trimming left V 10 bases short and J 4 bases short, with 16 bases between. This CDR3 is built from 14 residues. The CDR3 sequence is CATQEGVGTGELFF. DNA of the CDR3: TGTGCCACCCAGGAGGGGGTAGGCACCGGGGAGCTGTTTTTT.

V gene TRBV2 combines with J gene TRBJ1-2; D might be TRBD1 (5 bases). The CDR3 loop spans 14 amino acids. CDR1 SNHLY and CDR2 FYNNEI come from the germline V gene. Trimming removed 7 bases at V and 3 bases at J, with 15 bases between. The CDR3: CASTFVGTDYGYTF. CDR3 coding DNA: TGTGCCAGCACCTTCGTCGGGACGGACTATGGCTACACCTTC.

The genes are TRBV12-3 or TRBV12-4 and TRBJ1-1, with D maybe TRBD1 (5 bases). Trimming shortened V by 5 bases and J by 10 bases, and 17 bases separated the two germline ends. The CDR3 loop spans 13 amino acids. The chain's CDR3 is CASSILGGSGAFF. Written as DNA, the CDR3 is TGTGCCAGCAGTATCCTCGGGGGGTCGGGAGCTTTCTTT.

This clone is a singleton in its sample. The chain links TRBV19 to TRBJ1-5, with 9 bases fitting TRBD1. Trimming removed 6 bases from V and 6 bases from J; junction bases left unmatched: 12. The CDR3 contains 16 residues. Per germline, CDR1 LNHDA and CDR2 SQIVND (reference sequence). The DNA for the CDR3 is TGTGCCAGTAGATCTTGGATGGACAGGGGTAGTCAGCCCCAGCATTTT. Protein product: CASRSWMDRGSQPQHF.

The chain recombines TRBV11-3 with TRBJ2-3; D is undetermined. This CDR3 is built from 13 residues. Per the germline V gene, CDR1 is SGHNT and CDR2 is YENEEA. V was clipped by 5 bases and J by 0 bases, with 6 bases between them. The CDR3 nucleotides are TGTGCCAGCAGCGCCGTTAGCACAGATACGCAGTATTTT. Translating it yields CASSAVSTDTQYF.

The V and J genes are TRBV27 and TRBJ2-5; D is undetermined. The CDR3 spans 11 residues. Trimming shortened V by 8 bases and J by 5 bases, and 9 bases separated the two germline ends. The V gene's germline CDR1 is MNHEY and CDR2 SMNVEV (reference sequence). The CDR3 DNA follows: TGTGCCAGCCGGGCTCGGGAGACCCAGTACTTC. It encodes CASRARETQYF.

The chain is built from TRBV6-5 and TRBJ2-1, with D unresolved. The CDR3 contains 15 residues. Germline V CDR1 and CDR2: MNHEY, SVGAGI. Trimming removed 6 bases from V and 2 bases from J, with 14 bases in between. CDR3 sequence reads: CASREPLRPYNEQFF. CDR3 sequence (DNA): TGTGCCAGCAGAGAGCCTCTTCGTCCCTACAATGAGCAGTTCTTC.

The chain recombines TRBV18 with TRBJ2-1; TRBD2 is a possible D gene (6 bases). V dropped 3 bases and J dropped 7 bases, with 16 bases sitting between them. Germline V gene data show CDR1 as KGHSH and CDR2 as LQKENI. The CDR3 covers 15 residues. CDR3 DNA: TGTGCCAGCTCACCGCTAGCGACACATACAAATGAGCAGTTCTTC. This codes for CASSPLATHTNEQFF.